The TCR beta chain described here comes from a study of tumor-infiltrating lymphocytes in primary liver carcinoma. About the study: The tumors ranged from about 4.2 to 10 cm across and fell within stage T1-T3 N0M0. Study-wide points: Tumor-adjacent and tumor-blood pairs displayed less overlap than did pairs of tumor regions.

The CDR3 length is 14 residues. Germline lookup yields CDR1 SQVTM and CDR2 ANQGSEA. The input was about 490 ng total RNA; TCR beta cDNA was made from it with a constant-region primer. ARM-PCR was slightly modified, and three nested multiplex PCR rounds with it gave rise to the TCR beta libraries. The first two PCR rounds used TRBV1-TRBV30 forward primers with a C-beta reverse primer, about 10 cycles each. TCRdb analysed the multiplex PCR reads with MiXCR anew, one entry per CDR3 protein. Among hundreds of thousands of distinct CDR3 sequences listed, almost 60% were seen once. Germline DNA was extracted too, while blood RNA derived from unsorted whole blood. About this clonotype: Antigen unknown. The junction departs from germline at one end; a sequencing error may be responsible.

The gene calls are TRBV29-1 and TRBJ1-5; no clear D. Sample: peripheral blood. The clonotype comes from a woman aged 25 to 45 with primary liver carcinoma and hepatitis B virus infection. CDR3 region: CSVGDIRSNQPQHF. In nucleotides, the CDR3 is TGCAGCGTTGGGGATATCCGTAGCAATCAGCCTCAGCATTTT.